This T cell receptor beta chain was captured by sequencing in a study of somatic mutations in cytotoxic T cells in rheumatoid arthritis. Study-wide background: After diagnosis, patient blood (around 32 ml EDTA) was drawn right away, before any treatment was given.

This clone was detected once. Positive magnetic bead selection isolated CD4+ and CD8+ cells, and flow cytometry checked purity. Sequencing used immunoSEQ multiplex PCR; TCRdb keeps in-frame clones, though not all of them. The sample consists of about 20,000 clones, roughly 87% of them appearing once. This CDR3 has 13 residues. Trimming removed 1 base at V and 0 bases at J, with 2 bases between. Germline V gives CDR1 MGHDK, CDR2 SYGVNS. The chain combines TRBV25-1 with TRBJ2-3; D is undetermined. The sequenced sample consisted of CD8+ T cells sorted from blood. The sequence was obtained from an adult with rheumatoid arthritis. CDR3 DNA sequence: TGTGCCAGCAGTGAATTTAGCACAGATACGCAGTATTTT. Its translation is CASSEFSTDTQYF. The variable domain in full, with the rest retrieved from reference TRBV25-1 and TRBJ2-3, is EADIYQTPRYLVIGTGKKITLECSQTMGHDKMYWYQQDPGMELHLIHYSYGVNSTEKGDLSSESTVSRIRTEHFPLTLESARPSHTSQYLCASSEFSTDTQYFGPGTRLTVL.